Below, 28 T cell receptor beta chains from the same sample are listed, as sequenced in a study of control samples from healthy donors and cancer patients. Some clones are missing from TCRdb's copy, which holds only in-frame ones; the method was immunoSEQ multiplex PCR. The data hold 200,000 or so clones, with 90% to 95% observed a single time. The sequenced material came from blood. Receptors were obtained from a man in his fifties in good health.

The chain has TRBV3-1 (or the pseudogene TRBV3-2) and TRBJ2-2; a weak D match, TRBD2 (5 bases). Between the trimmed V and J ends, which lost 3 bases and 6 bases, there was a span of 11 bases. CDR1 LGHDT and CDR2 YNNKEL come from the germline V gene (reference sequence). The CDR3 sequence is 14 residues long. The CDR3 region is CASSQSDYPGELFF. The CDR3 coding sequence is TGTGCCAGCAGCCAGTCCGACTACCCCGGGGAGCTGTTTTTT.

The V call is TRBV29-1, the J call TRBJ2-1; 9 bases align to TRBD2. The CDR3 is made up of 15 amino acids. After removal of 8 bases from V and 0 bases from J, the junction contained 8 bases not matched to a gene. The germline CDR1 and CDR2 sequences are SQVTM and ANQGSEA. DNA of the CDR3: TGCAGCTCTAGCGGGGTAGGGAGCTCCTACAATGAGCAGTTCTTC. It translates to CSSSGVGSSYNEQFF.

DNA for the CDR3: TGTGCCAGCAGATTCCTTACCCAGGGAACTGAAGCTTTCTTT. It specifies CASRFLTQGTEAFF. The J gene is TRBJ1-1, the V gene TRBV2; maybe TRBD1 (5 bases). Trimming pared 6 bases from V and 5 bases from J, leaving 16 bases between. This CDR3 comprises 14 residues. CDR1 is SNHLY, CDR2 FYNNEI, per germline.

The chain carries TRBV6-1 and TRBJ1-1; D not resolved. CDR3 length: 16 amino acids. Germline lookup yields CDR1 MNHNS and CDR2 SASEGT. Trimming took off 4 bases at V and 7 bases at J, with 22 bases between the two ends. Written as DNA, the CDR3 is TGTGCCAGCAGTGCGGGAGTCGGGCTTGTTAGGAGTGAAGCTTTCTTT. Translating gives CASSAGVGLVRSEAFF.

Remarks on this clone: Within the sample, other DNA sequences also encode this same CDR3. The genes are TRBV30 and TRBJ1-2; D is ambiguous. Germline values: CDR1 GTSNPN, CDR2 SVGIG (reference sequence). The CDR3 is made up of 12 amino acids. Trimming left V 3 bases short and J 8 bases short, with 13 bases between. This CDR3 reads CAWSPGSYGYTF. CDR3 nucleotides: TGTGCCTGGAGCCCCGGCAGCTACGGCTACACCTTC. Combining the CDR3 with reference TRBV30 and TRBJ1-2 gives the whole variable domain SQTIHQWPATLVQPVGSPLSLECTVEGTSNPNLYWYRQAAGRGLQLLFYSVGIGQISSEVPQNLSASRPQDRQFILSSKKLLLSDSGFYLCAWSPGSYGYTFGSGTRLTVV.

V gene TRBV19 combines with J gene TRBJ1-1, with a possible D match to TRBD1 (5 bases). Trimming removed 4 bases from V and 4 bases from J, with 13 bases in between. The CDR3 extends over 14 amino acids. CDR1 and CDR2 from the germline V gene are LNHDA and SQIVND (reference sequence). CDR3 residues: CASSRGLQSTEAFF. In nucleotides, the CDR3 is TGTGCCAGTAGTAGGGGCCTCCAGAGCACTGAAGCTTTCTTT.

The rearrangement joins TRBV11-2 to TRBJ2-7; 14 nucleotides match TRBD2. The CDR3 is made up of 15 amino acids. Germline CDR1 reads SGHAT; CDR2 reads FQNNGV. V gave up 5 bases and J gave up 3 bases; unmatched junction bases: 3. CDR3 bases: TGTGCCAGCAGCCAGACTAGCGGGGGGGACTACGAGCAGTACTTC. It translates to CASSQTSGGDYEQYF.

The chain is built from TRBV5-4 and TRBJ2-1, with 9 bases that match TRBD1. The CDR3 loop spans 16 amino acids. The germline V gene encodes CDR1 SGHNT and CDR2 YYREEE (reference sequence). V was pared by 2 bases and J by 6 bases, with 9 bases of the junction left unmatched. In nucleotides, the CDR3 is TGTGCCAGCAGCTTAGCCGGGACAGGGCTAGGCAATGAGCAGTTCTTC. It codes for CASSLAGTGLGNEQFF. The full variable domain, its missing parts supplied by reference TRBV5-4 and TRBJ2-1, is ETGVTQSPTHLIKTRGQQVTLRCSSQSGHNTVSWYQQALGQGPQFIFQYYREEENGRGNFPPRFSGLQFPNYSSELNVNALELDDSALYLCASSLAGTGLGNEQFFGPGTRLTVL.

V gene TRBV5-1 combines with J gene TRBJ2-5, with 8 bases lining up with TRBD2. Germline V lookup: CDR1 SGHRS, CDR2 YFSETQ. With V trimmed by 4 bases and J by 5 bases, 13 bases remained unmatched. The CDR3 runs 16 residues. The CDR3 here is CASSVRGGSRRETQYF. Written as DNA, the CDR3 is TGCGCCAGCAGCGTACGGGGGGGCTCCCGTAGGGAGACCCAGTACTTC. The full variable domain, with the rest looked up from reference TRBV5-1 and TRBJ2-5, is KAGVTQTPRYLIKTRGQQVTLSCSPISGHRSVSWYQQTPGQGLQFLFEYFSETQRNKGNFPGRFSGRQFSNSRSEMNVSTLELGDSALYLCASSVRGGSRRETQYFGPGTRLLVL.

The chain uses TRBV19 and TRBJ1-2; no definite D call. The CDR3 covers 14 residues. Trimming removed 2 bases at V and 5 bases at J, with 12 bases between. Germline V gives CDR1 LNHDA, CDR2 SQIVND (reference sequence). The CDR3 DNA follows: TGTGCCAGTAGTATACGGCAGGAAATATATGGCTACACCTTC. The encoded protein is CASSIRQEIYGYTF. Supplemented by reference TRBV19 and TRBJ1-2, the full variable domain reads DGGITQSPKYLFRKEGQNVTLSCEQNLNHDAMYWYRQDPGQGLRLIYYSQIVNDFQKGDIAEGYSVSREKKESFPLTVTSAQKNPTAFYLCASSIRQEIYGYTFGSGTRLTVV.

The rearrangement links TRBV7-2 to TRBJ1-2; TRBD1 might be the D (6 bases). The CDR3 contains 16 residues. Germline V gene lookup returns CDR1 SGHTA and CDR2 FQGNSA. Trimming pared 3 bases from V and 4 bases from J, leaving 18 bases between. CDR3 DNA sequence: TGTGCCAGCAGCTTCGGGACACCGAATTTCCCCTATGGCTACACCTTC. Amino acid sequence: CASSFGTPNFPYGYTF.

This clone was found once. V and J are TRBV29-1 and TRBJ1-1, with D perhaps TRBD1 (6 bases). Germline assignment: CDR1 SQVTM and CDR2 ANQGSEA. The V gene lost 8 bases and the J gene lost 2 bases, with 21 bases spanning the gap. This CDR3 comprises 15 residues. Here the CDR3 reads CSPVRGMGSNTEAFF. The CDR3 nucleotides read TGCAGCCCAGTGAGGGGGATGGGGTCTAACACTGAAGCTTTCTTT.

This clone has just one count. The chain uses TRBV4-1 and TRBJ2-3, with TRBD2 matching 9 bases. The CDR3 runs to 16 residues. After removal of 0 bases from V and 4 bases from J, the junction contained 5 bases not matched to a gene. Germline V gene lookup returns CDR1 MGHRA and CDR2 YSYEKL. CDR3 amino acids: CASSQEGRGGADTQYF. CDR3 DNA: TGCGCCAGCAGCCAAGAGGGGCGCGGGGGGGCAGATACGCAGTATTTT.

The V gene is TRBV12-3 or TRBV12-4, the J gene TRBJ2-5, with D maybe TRBD2 (5 bases). CDR3 length: 13 amino acids. Trimming stripped 4 bases from V and 3 bases from J, with 9 bases between. The CDR3 bases are TGTGCCAGCAGTTCATCGGAGGAAGAGACCCAGTACTTC. It translates to CASSSSEEETQYF.

This clone was detected only once. This rearrangement joins TRBV11-2 to TRBJ2-1; tentative D call: TRBD2 (6 bases). Germline V lookup: CDR1 SGHAT, CDR2 FQNNGV. V shed 4 bases and J shed 7 bases, with 20 bases lying between them. This CDR3 spans 16 amino acids. The CDR3 spells CASSYPGRGSHNEQFF. CDR3 sequence (DNA): TGTGCCAGCAGCTACCCGGGGCGGGGCTCCCATAATGAGCAGTTCTTC.

Only one count was recorded for this clone. The gene calls are TRBV2 and TRBJ2-7; 9 nucleotides match TRBD1. The CDR3 is made up of 14 amino acids. V lost 6 bases, J lost 3 bases, and 6 bases stayed unmatched. The V gene's germline CDR1 is SNHLY and CDR2 FYNNEI. DNA of the CDR3: TGTGCCAGCAGCGAACAGGGGGCGGTCTACGAGCAGTACGTC. It codes for CASSEQGAVYEQYV.

This chain links TRBV6-6 with TRBJ1-5, with D unclear. CDR3 length: 13 residues. Trimming left V 5 bases short and J 4 bases short, with 9 bases between. Germline CDR1 reads MNHNY; CDR2 reads SVGAGI (reference sequence). This chain's CDR3 is CASSPSNNQPQHF. The CDR3, as DNA: TGTGCCAGCAGTCCAAGCAATAATCAGCCCCAGCATTTT.

The rearrangement uses TRBV6-5 and TRBJ2-7; D tentatively fits TRBD1 or TRBD2 (5 bases each). Germline V CDR1 and CDR2: MNHEY, SVGAGI. The CDR3 is 12 amino acids. V was clipped by 2 bases and J by 5 bases, with 7 bases between them. DNA for the CDR3: TGTGCCAGCAGTTACGGGGGAAACGAGCAGTACTTC. It translates to CASSYGGNEQYF.

V and J are TRBV21-1 and TRBJ1-2; the tabulated D call, TRBD1, remains unverified against the DNA. TRBV21-1 is described as a pseudogene. This CDR3 region has 13 residues. The CDR3 DNA sequence: TGTGCCAGCAGCTGGCAGGGGGCTTGTGGCTACACCTTC. This sequence encodes CASSWQGACGYTF.

The V and J genes are TRBV11-3 and TRBJ1-6; no definite D call. This CDR3 comprises 16 residues. V dropped 2 bases and J dropped 1 base, with 9 bases sitting between them. Germline assignment: CDR1 SGHNT and CDR2 YENEEA. The chain's CDR3 is CASSLFWDSYNSPLHF. The CDR3 region has the DNA TGTGCCAGCAGCTTATTTTGGGATTCCTATAATTCACCCCTCCACTTT.

The rearrangement links TRBV4-1 to TRBJ1-6; D is ambiguous. The CDR3 runs to 17 residues. Germline CDR1 MGHRA, CDR2 YSYEKL. Trimming stripped 4 bases from V and 4 bases from J, with 17 bases between. The CDR3 DNA reads as TGCGCCAGCAGCCCACGCTCGGACGGGGTATATAATTCACCCCTCCACTTT. It yields the protein CASSPRSDGVYNSPLHF.

The V gene is TRBV29-1, the J gene TRBJ2-1; maybe TRBD1 (5 bases). Per the germline V gene, CDR1 is SQVTM and CDR2 is ANQGSEA. The CDR3 sequence is 12 residues long. V gave up 4 bases and J gave up 8 bases, with 12 bases separating them. The CDR3 DNA reads TGCAGCGTTGGCACAGGTTGGGATGAGCAGTTCTTC. Translation: CSVGTGWDEQFF.

In its sample, this clone was seen a few times. The genes are TRBV2 and TRBJ2-6; D may be TRBD2 (6 bases). CDR1 SNHLY and CDR2 FYNNEI come from the germline V gene. This CDR3 region has 16 residues. Trimming pared 6 bases from V and 0 bases from J, leaving 12 bases between. The CDR3 DNA reads TGTGCCAGCAGGGGGGACTGGGACTCTGGGGCCAACGTCCTGACTTTC. This gives the protein CASRGDWDSGANVLTF.

The chain joins TRBV24-1 to TRBJ2-2; D tentatively fits TRBD1 or TRBD2 (5 bases each). Germline CDR1 KGHDR, CDR2 SFDVKD. Trimming took off 5 bases at V and 4 bases at J, with 10 bases between the two ends. This CDR3 is built from 14 residues. Written as DNA, the CDR3 is TGTGCCACCAGTGTCCGGGGCTCCACCGGGGAGCTGTTTTTT. Amino acids: CATSVRGSTGELFF.

CDR3 region: CASSQTVGGEKLFF. Written as DNA, the CDR3 is TGTGCCAGCAGCCAAACAGTGGGGGGCGAAAAACTGTTTTTT. The rearrangement links TRBV3-1 (or the pseudogene TRBV3-2) to TRBJ1-4; TRBD1 might be the D (6 bases). This CDR3 spans 14 amino acids. Germline assignment: CDR1 LGHDT and CDR2 YNNKEL (reference sequence). Trimming pared 2 bases from V and 8 bases from J, leaving 12 bases between.

This chain joins TRBV6-5 and TRBJ1-1, with unresolved D. CDR3 length: 13 amino acids. Trimming pared 8 bases from V and 6 bases from J, leaving 16 bases between. Germline V gene lookup returns CDR1 MNHEY and CDR2 SVGAGI. This CDR3 reads CASETPSPPEAFF. In DNA, the CDR3 is TGTGCCAGCGAAACCCCCTCGCCCCCTGAAGCTTTCTTT.

The rearrangement links TRBV7-9 to TRBJ2-2, with D maybe TRBD2 (5 bases). Trimming left V 0 bases short and J 7 bases short, with 12 bases between. Germline V CDR1 and CDR2: SEHNR, FQNEAQ (reference sequence). This CDR3 region has 15 residues. CDR3 sequence reads: CASSLAAGTGGELFF. The CDR3 nucleotides are TGTGCCAGCAGCTTAGCGGCGGGCACGGGCGGGGAGCTGTTTTTT.

The chain uses TRBV5-1 and TRBJ2-3, with 10 bases identical to TRBD2. The J segment lost 6 bases and the V segment lost 1 base, leaving 2 bases of the junction unmatched. Looked up from germline, CDR1 is SGHRS and CDR2 is YFSETQ. The CDR3 is 14 amino acids. Written as DNA, the CDR3 is TGCGCCAGCAGCTTGAGCGGGGGGGAGGATACGCAGTATTTT. Protein product: CASSLSGGEDTQYF.